Here is one T cell receptor beta chain with its context. This clonotype was counted at least ten times. Its antigen remains unidentified. No per-base quality is available; no much larger clone lies one base away. The data are from a study of post-analysis software for immune sequencing data (dated by TCRdb to the mid-2010s). Context from the whole study: Disease courses on record covered relapsing-remitting, secondary progressive and progressive-relapsing multiple sclerosis, though some patients had no subtype annotation. A subset of samples was prepared in parallel using single-end sample barcoding, then pooled and co-amplified after Illumina adapter ligation. The patient repertoires were compared against around 11 previously published healthy control repertoires obtained from donors aged roughly 6 to 28 years.

To demonstrate the VDJtools post-analysis software, the study profiled TCR beta repertoires from the peripheral blood of about a dozen young patients with multiple sclerosis. The multiple sclerosis patients were children and adolescents ranging in age from roughly 6 to 16 years. The library was produced with PCR. Sequencing took place on an Illumina HiSeq 2500. To reduce PCR and sequencing biases, unique molecular identifiers were incorporated into the TCR beta cDNA libraries. Per 1 to 10 million input T cells, roughly 500,000 cDNA molecules were obtained, such that each molecule approximated one T cell. The patient libraries were prepared and sequenced with the same protocol used for the earlier healthy control dataset. Samples belonging to the same batch were prepared together, multiplexed and sequenced on a shared HiSeq lane. Processing in the source paper ran as follows. MIGEC was used to process the raw barcoded reads, and molecular identifier groups with only a single read were discarded before consensus assembly and CDR3 extraction. VDJtools was used for post-analysis of the clonotype tables, and diversity was normalized by down-sampling every dataset to the size of the smallest sample. To correct batch-related cross-sample contamination, repertoire overlap clustering matched CDR3 amino acid sequences but not nucleotide sequences. TCRdb handled the public reads itself, with Q25 trimming in fastp and clone calling in MiXCR, and kept productive beta chains. Entries are consolidated by CDR3 protein sequence, retaining the most common genes and DNA. These V and J calls originate from TCRdb's pipeline instead of the authors' own analysis. Within this sample are roughly 400,000 distinct CDR3 sequences, with 30% to 40% of them counted one time only. The leading ten clones occupy 7.5% to 8.5% of the sample.

Results and caveats for the whole study, not just this receptor: Significantly lower normalized Chao1 diversity was found in multiple sclerosis patients than in controls, suggesting substantial peripheral T-cell clonal expansion. The control group was slightly older than the multiple sclerosis patient group. Direct clustering with F measure showed strong co-clustering of samples prepared in the same batch, prompting a batch-effect correction.

The sample taken for sequencing was blood. The source of this sequence is a girl aged 2 to 9 with multiple sclerosis.

CDR3 reads: CASSLTGAYEQYF. The DNA is TGCGCCAGCAGCTTGACAGGGGCCTACGAGCAGTACTTC. The rearranged segments are TRBV5-1 and TRBJ2-7; TRBD1 aligns with 7 central bases. The CDR3 spans 13 residues, from the cysteine through the phenylalanine. Only the CDR3 portion is preserved as DNA: 39 bases, with reading frame beginning at the first base. V ends up 1 base short and J 2 bases short, with an unmatched junction base count of 0. The germline V gene provides CDR1 SGHRS and CDR2 YFSETQ.